These T cell receptor beta chains were read from a single sample in a study of shared clonotypes between healthy human individuals. Here immunoSEQ multiplex PCR was the method, and the copy in TCRdb shows in-frame clones only, minus some. This sample has roughly 1.4 million clones; less than 99% occur once, and the top ten carry 0.36%. Material: naive CD4+ T cells sorted from blood. All receptors come from a man aged 25 to 40 in good health. CDR3s include the opening cysteine and the closing phenylalanine or tryptophan. A D gene is named only where the DNA matches it firmly. For some rows the clone size is stated as once, few or many, or as a class when expanded; others skip it.

cdr3_aa cdr3_nt j_call d_call clone_size v_call
CASTGGRRAGATGELFF TGTGCCAGTACGGGAGGGCGTCGGGCAGGGGCAACCGGGGAGCTGTTTTTT TRBJ2-2 TRBD2 NA TRBV19
CAWNRLTPYEQYF TGTGCCTGGAATCGGCTCACACCCTACGAGCAGTACTTC TRBJ2-7 NA NA TRBV30
CASSAGTHTQYF TGTGCCAGCAGTGCAGGGACGCATACGCAGTATTTT TRBJ2-3 NA NA TRBV28
CASSVVGRGTDTQYF TGTGCCAGCAGCGTAGTCGGGAGGGGGACAGATACGCAGTATTTT TRBJ2-3 TRBD2 once TRBV9
CASSVQGQGNTIYF TGTGCCAGCAGCGTACAGGGCCAGGGAAACACCATATATTTT TRBJ1-3 NA NA TRBV9
CASSYRSRQETQYF TGTGCCAGCAGTTACAGATCCCGGCAAGAGACCCAGTACTTC TRBJ2-5 NA NA TRBV6-5
CAWSGMGVRQPQHF TGTGCCTGGAGTGGAATGGGCGTAAGACAGCCCCAGCATTTT TRBJ1-5 NA NA TRBV30
CASNQGANYGYTF TGTGCCAGCAATCAGGGGGCTAACTATGGCTACACCTTC TRBJ1-2 TRBD1 NA TRBV6-5
CATSRAGQLKETQYF TGTGCCACCAGCAGAGCCGGACAGCTTAAAGAGACCCAGTACTTC TRBJ2-5 NA NA TRBV15
CASSLGDSEAFF TGTGCCAGCAGCTTGGGAGACAGTGAAGCTTTCTTT TRBJ1-1 NA once TRBV5-8
CASSVDPSGRLTDTQYF TGTGCCAGCAGCGTAGACCCCTCAGGGCGCCTCACAGATACGCAGTATTTT TRBJ2-3 NA NA TRBV9
CASTWEGTAFF TGTGCCAGCACCTGGGAGGGGACTGCTTTCTTT TRBJ1-1 NA once TRBV27
CASSPTLGGALNEQFF TGTGCCAGCAGTCCAACCCTGGGGGGCGCCTTGAATGAGCAGTTCTTC TRBJ2-1 NA NA TRBV2
CASSIMGGPATEAFF TGTGCCAGTAGTATTATGGGGGGGCCGGCTACTGAAGCTTTCTTT TRBJ1-1 NA once TRBV19
CASSLEAIGTDTQYF TGTGCCAGCAGCTTGGAGGCCATAGGTACAGATACGCAGTATTTT TRBJ2-3 NA NA TRBV5-5
CASSVVREGEQFF TGTGCCAGCAGCGTAGTGCGGGAGGGTGAGCAGTTCTTC TRBJ2-1 TRBD2 NA TRBV9
CASSFPRDTGELFF TGCGCCAGCAGCTTCCCGAGGGACACCGGGGAGCTGTTTTTT TRBJ2-2 NA NA TRBV5-1
CASSPGTTSYEQYF TGTGCCAGCTCACCAGGGACGACCTCCTACGAGCAGTACTTC TRBJ2-7 NA once TRBV18
CASSFPNTEAFF TGTGCCAGCTCATTCCCGAACACTGAAGCTTTCTTT TRBJ1-1 NA NA TRBV18
CASSPSRGYYPEQYF TGTGCCAGCAGCCCCAGTAGGGGCTACTACCCCGAGCAGTACTTC TRBJ2-7 NA NA TRBV7-9
CASSSTGTGTDTQYF TGCGCCAGCAGCTCTACCGGGACTGGCACAGATACGCAGTATTTT TRBJ2-3 NA NA TRBV5-1
CASTSGSTDTQYF TGTGCCAGCACTAGCGGGAGTACAGATACGCAGTATTTT TRBJ2-3 TRBD2 NA TRBV6-5
CASAGYNTEAFF TGTGCCTCCGCGGGATATAACACTGAAGCTTTCTTT TRBJ1-1 NA NA TRBV14
CASSLRNAGGYEQYF TGTGCCAGTAGCCTACGTAACGCGGGCGGTTACGAGCAGTACTTC TRBJ2-7 NA NA TRBV19
CASSLFHSGGETQYF TGTGCCAGCAGCTTATTTCATTCAGGGGGAGAGACCCAGTACTTC TRBJ2-5 TRBD1 NA TRBV11-2
CASSEWEGRRENEQFF TGTGCCAGCAGTGAATGGGAGGGGCGGCGCGAGAATGAGCAGTTCTTC TRBJ2-1 TRBD2 NA TRBV25-1
CASRSGGGEAQYF TGTGCCAGCAGGAGCGGGGGGGGCGAGGCCCAGTACTTC TRBJ2-5 TRBD2 NA TRBV7-2
CASSTRTGTRGAQHF TGTGCCAGTAGTACACGAACCGGGACTCGGGGGGCCCAGCATTTT TRBJ1-5 NA NA TRBV19
CSVGDWAGYGYTF TGCAGCGTTGGGGACTGGGCCGGCTATGGCTACACCTTC TRBJ1-2 NA NA TRBV29-1
CASSHGSGGQETQYF TGTGCCAGCTCACACGGCTCAGGGGGGCAGGAGACCCAGTACTTC TRBJ2-5 NA NA TRBV18
CASSPPGGGPYEQYF TGTGCCAGCTCACCACCGGGAGGGGGGCCTTACGAGCAGTACTTC TRBJ2-7 NA NA TRBV18
CASRMTGLAVVSEQFF TGTGCCAGCAGGATGACAGGGTTGGCCGTCGTAAGTGAGCAGTTCTTC TRBJ2-1 TRBD1 NA TRBV7-2
CASRTGTGSYEQYF TGTGCCAGCAGAACGGGGACAGGATCCTACGAGCAGTACTTC TRBJ2-7 TRBD1 NA TRBV28
CASRTGGTTNEKLFF TGCGCCAGCAGGACAGGGGGAACAACTAATGAAAAACTGTTTTTT TRBJ1-4 TRBD1 NA TRBV10-2
CASSVGFTGTVQETQYF TGTGCCAGCAGCGTAGGTTTCACCGGGACAGTCCAAGAGACCCAGTACTTC TRBJ2-5 TRBD1 NA TRBV9
CAISEFGIRTAQETQYF TGTGCCATCAGTGAGTTTGGAATACGGACTGCCCAAGAGACCCAGTACTTC TRBJ2-5 NA NA TRBV10-3
CAWILGQGFGGYTF TGTGCCTGGATCCTTGGACAGGGCTTTGGTGGCTACACCTTC TRBJ1-2 TRBD1 NA TRBV30
CASSPDRNQPQHF TGTGCCAGCTCACCAGACAGAAATCAGCCCCAGCATTTT TRBJ1-5 NA few TRBV18
CAISDVLNEQFF TGTGCCATCAGTGACGTGCTTAATGAGCAGTTCTTC TRBJ2-1 NA once TRBV10-3
CASSLAQRQNNEQFF TGTGCCAGCAGCTTGGCCCAGAGACAGAACAATGAGCAGTTCTTC TRBJ2-1 NA NA TRBV5-8
CASSPGRGPTSYEQYF TGTGCCAGCAGCCCTGGGAGGGGCCCCACCAGCTACGAGCAGTACTTC TRBJ2-7 TRBD2 once TRBV7-9
CALHLHGTDTQYF TGTGCCTTACATCTCCACGGGACAGATACGCAGTATTTT TRBJ2-3 NA NA TRBV5-4